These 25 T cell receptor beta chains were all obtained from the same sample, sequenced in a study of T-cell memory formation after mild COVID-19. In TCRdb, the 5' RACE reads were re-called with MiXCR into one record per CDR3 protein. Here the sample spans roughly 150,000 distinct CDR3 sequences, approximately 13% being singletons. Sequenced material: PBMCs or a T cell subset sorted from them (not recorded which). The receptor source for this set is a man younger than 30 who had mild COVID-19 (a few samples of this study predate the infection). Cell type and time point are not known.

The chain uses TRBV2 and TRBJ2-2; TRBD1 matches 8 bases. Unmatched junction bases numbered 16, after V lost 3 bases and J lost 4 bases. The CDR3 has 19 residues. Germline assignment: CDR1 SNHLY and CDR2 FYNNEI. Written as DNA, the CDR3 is TGTGCCAGCAGTGATGGGACGGGACAGGTTTATCGTGGCACCGGGGAGCTGTTTTTT. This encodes CASSDGTGQVYRGTGELFF. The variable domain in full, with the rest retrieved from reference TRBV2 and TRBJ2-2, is EPEVTQTPSHQVTQMGQEVILRCVPISNHLYFYWYRQILGQKVEFLVSFYNNEISEKSEIFDDQFSVERPDGSNFTLKIRSTKLEDSAMYFCASSDGTGQVYRGTGELFFGEGSRLTVL.

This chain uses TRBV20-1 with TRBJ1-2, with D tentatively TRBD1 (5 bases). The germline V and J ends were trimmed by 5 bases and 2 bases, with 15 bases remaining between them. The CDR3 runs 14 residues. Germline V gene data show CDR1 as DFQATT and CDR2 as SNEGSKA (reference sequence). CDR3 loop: CSARQMQGNYGYTF. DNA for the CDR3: TGCAGTGCTCGCCAAATGCAGGGAAACTATGGCTACACCTTC.

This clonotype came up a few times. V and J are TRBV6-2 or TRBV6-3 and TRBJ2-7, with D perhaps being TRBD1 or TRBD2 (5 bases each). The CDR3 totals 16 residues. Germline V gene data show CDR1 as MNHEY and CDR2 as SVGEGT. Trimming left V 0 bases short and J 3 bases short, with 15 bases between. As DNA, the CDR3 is TGTGCCAGCAGTTACTCGGGGTTGGGACCCCGCTACGAGCAGTACGTC. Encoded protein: CASSYSGLGPRYEQYV.

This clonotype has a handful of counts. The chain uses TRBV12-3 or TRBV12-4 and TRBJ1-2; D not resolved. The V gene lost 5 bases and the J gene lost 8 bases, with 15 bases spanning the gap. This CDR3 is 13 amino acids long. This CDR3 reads CASSPGPGVGYTF. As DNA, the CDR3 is TGTGCCAGCAGTCCCGGGCCGGGAGTAGGCTACACCTTC.

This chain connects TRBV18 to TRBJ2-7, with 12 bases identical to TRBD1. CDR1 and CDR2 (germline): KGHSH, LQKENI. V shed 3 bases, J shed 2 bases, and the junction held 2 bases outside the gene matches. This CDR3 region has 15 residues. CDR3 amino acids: CASSPGQGATYEQYV. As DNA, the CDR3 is TGTGCCAGCTCACCGGGACAGGGGGCGACCTACGAGCAGTACGTC.

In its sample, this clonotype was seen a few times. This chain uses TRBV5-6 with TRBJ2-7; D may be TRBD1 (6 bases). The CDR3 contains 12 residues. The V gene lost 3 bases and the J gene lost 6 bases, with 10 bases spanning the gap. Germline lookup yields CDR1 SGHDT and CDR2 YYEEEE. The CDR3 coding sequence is TGTGCCAGCAGCTCGACAGGAACCGAGCAGTACGTC. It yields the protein CASSSTGTEQYV.

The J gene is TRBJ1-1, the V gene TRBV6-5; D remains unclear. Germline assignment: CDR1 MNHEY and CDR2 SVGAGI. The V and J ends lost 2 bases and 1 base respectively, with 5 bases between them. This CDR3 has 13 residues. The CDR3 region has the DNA TGTGCCAGCAGTTACGGATCGAACACTGAAGCTTTCTTT. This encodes CASSYGSNTEAFF.

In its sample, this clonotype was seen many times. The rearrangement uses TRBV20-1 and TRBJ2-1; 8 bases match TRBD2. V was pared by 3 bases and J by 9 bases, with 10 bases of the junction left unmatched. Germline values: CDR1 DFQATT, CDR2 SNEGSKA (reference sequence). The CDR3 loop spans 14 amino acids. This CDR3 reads CSARGLGVSFEQFF. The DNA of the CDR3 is TGCAGTGCTAGGGGACTAGGTGTTAGCTTTGAGCAGTTCTTC.

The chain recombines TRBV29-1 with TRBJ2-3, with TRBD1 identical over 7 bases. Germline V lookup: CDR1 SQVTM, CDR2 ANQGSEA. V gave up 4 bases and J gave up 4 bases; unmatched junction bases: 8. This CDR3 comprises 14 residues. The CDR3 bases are TGCAGCGTTGGACAGGGAAGTGGGGCAGATACGCAGTATTTT. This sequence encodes CSVGQGSGADTQYF.

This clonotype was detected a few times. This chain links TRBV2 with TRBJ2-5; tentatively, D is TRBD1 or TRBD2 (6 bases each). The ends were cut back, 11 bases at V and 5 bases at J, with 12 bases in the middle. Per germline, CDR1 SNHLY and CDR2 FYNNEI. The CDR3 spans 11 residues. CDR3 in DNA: TGTGCCGTCCAAGGGGGGGAGACCCAGTACTTC. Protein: CAVQGGETQYF.

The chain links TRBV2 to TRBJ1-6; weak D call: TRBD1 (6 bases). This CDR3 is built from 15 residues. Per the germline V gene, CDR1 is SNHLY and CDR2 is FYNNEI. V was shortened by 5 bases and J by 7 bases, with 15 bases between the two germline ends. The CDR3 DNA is TGTGCCAGCAGTCGCCTAGGACAGAGAAATTCACCCCTCCACTTT. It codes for CASSRLGQRNSPLHF.

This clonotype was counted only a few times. The CDR3 coding sequence is TGCGCCAGCAGCCAAGAGCACAGGACGTCTAATGAAAAACTGTTTTTT. Its protein is CASSQEHRTSNEKLFF. V usage is TRBV4-3 and J usage is TRBJ1-4, with a possible D match to TRBD1 (5 bases). CDR3 size: 16 residues. CDR1 is LGHNA and CDR2 is YSLEER in the germline V gene. Deletions cut 0 bases from V and 3 bases from J, with 11 bases between.

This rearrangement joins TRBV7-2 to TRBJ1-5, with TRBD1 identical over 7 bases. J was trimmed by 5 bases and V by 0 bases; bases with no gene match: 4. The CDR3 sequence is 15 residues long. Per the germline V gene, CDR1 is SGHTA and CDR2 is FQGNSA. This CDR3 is CASSLAGTAHQPQHF. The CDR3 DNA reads TGTGCCAGCAGCTTAGCCGGGACAGCGCATCAGCCCCAGCATTTT.

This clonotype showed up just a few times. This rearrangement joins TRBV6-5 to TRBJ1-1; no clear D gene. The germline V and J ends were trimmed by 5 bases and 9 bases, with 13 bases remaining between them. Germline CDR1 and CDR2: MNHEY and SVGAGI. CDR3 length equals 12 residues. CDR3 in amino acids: CASSNPDTKAFF. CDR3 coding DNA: TGTGCCAGCAGTAACCCTGACACCAAAGCTTTCTTT.

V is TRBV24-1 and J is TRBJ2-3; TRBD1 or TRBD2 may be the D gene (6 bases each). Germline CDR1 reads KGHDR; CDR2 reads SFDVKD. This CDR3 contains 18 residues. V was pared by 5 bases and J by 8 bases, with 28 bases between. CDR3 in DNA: TGTGCCACCAGTGCCACCTGGGAGGACAGAGGACCCCAGGGTACGCAGTATTTT. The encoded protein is CATSATWEDRGPQGTQYF.

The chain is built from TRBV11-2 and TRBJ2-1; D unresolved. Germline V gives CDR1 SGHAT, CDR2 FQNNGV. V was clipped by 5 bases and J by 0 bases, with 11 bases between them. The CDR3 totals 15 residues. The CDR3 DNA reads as TGTGCCAGCAGCCGCCCTTTTAGCTCCTACAATGAGCAGTTCTTC. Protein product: CASSRPFSSYNEQFF.

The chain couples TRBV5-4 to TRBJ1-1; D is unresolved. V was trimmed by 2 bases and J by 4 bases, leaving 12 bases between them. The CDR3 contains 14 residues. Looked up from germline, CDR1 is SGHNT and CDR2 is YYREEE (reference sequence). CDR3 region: CASSFGSRGTEAFF. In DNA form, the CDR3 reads TGTGCCAGCAGCTTTGGGTCGCGCGGCACTGAAGCTTTCTTT.

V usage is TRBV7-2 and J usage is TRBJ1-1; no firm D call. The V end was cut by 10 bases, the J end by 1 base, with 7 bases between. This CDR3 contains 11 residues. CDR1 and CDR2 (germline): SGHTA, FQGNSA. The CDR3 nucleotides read TGTGCCACTCGAGGGAACACTGAAGCTTTCTTT. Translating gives CATRGNTEAFF.

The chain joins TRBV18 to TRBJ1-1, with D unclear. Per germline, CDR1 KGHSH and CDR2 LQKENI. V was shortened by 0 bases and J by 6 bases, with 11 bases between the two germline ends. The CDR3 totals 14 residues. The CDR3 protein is CASSPPGTLAEAFF. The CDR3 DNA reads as TGTGCCAGCTCACCACCGGGAACCCTCGCTGAAGCTTTCTTT. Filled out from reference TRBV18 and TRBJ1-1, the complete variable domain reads NAGVMQNPRHLVRRRGQEARLRCSPMKGHSHVYWYRQLPEEGLKFMVYLQKENIIDESGMPKERFSAEFPKEGPSILRIQQVVRGDSAAYFCASSPPGTLAEAFFGQGTRLTVV.

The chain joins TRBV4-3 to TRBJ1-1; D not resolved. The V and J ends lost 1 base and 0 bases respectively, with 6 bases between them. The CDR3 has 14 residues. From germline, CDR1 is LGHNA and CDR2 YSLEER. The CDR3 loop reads CASSQGAMNTEAFF. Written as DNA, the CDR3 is TGCGCCAGCAGCCAAGGAGCCATGAACACTGAAGCTTTCTTT.

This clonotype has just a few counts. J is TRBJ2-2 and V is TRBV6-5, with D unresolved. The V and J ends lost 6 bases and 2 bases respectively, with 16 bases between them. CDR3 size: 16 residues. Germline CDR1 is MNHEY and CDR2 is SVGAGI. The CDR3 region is CASRGWVARNTGELFF. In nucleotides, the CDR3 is TGTGCCAGCAGGGGGTGGGTGGCCCGAAACACCGGGGAGCTGTTTTTT.

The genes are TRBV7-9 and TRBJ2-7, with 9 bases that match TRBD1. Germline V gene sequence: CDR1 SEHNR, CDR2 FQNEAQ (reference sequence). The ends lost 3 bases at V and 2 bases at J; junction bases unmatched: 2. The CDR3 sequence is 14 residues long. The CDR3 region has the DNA TGTGCCAGCAGCTTGGACAGGGGCCCCTACGAGCAGTACGTC. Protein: CASSLDRGPYEQYV.

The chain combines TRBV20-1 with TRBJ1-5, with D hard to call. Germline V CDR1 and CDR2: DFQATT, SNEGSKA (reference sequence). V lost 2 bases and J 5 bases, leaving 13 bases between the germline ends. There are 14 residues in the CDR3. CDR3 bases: TGCAGTGCTAGATTAGGAGGAATCTATCAGCCCCAGCATTTT. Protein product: CSARLGGIYQPQHF.

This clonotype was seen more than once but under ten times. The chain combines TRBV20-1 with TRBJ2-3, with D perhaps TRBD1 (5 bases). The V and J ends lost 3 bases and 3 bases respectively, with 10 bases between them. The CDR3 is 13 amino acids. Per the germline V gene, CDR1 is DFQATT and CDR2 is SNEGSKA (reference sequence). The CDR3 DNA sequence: TGCAGTGCTAGGGTCTCAGGGACAGATACGCAGTATTTT. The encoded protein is CSARVSGTDTQYF.

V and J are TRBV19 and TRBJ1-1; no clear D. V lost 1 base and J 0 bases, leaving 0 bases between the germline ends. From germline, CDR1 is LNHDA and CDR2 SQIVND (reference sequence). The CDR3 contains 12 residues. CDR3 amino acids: CASSIVNTEAFF. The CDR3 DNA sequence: TGTGCCAGTAGTATAGTGAACACTGAAGCTTTCTTT.